This entry lists 26 T cell receptor beta chains sequenced from one sample in a study of shared clonotypes between healthy human individuals. Profiling relied on immunoSEQ multiplex PCR, and the TCRdb table lists in-frame clones only, not all of them. This sample has roughly 2,300,000 clones; under 95% occur once, and the top ten carry roughly 0.34%. The sample comprised naive CD4+ T cells from PBMCs. Noted subset: CD45RA+ positively selected. These receptor sequences come from a man aged 18 to 35 in good health. Some clones in this sample may be carry-over from other donors' samples.

A word on this clone: Different DNA sequences within this sample yield the same CDR3. This rearrangement joins TRBV2 to TRBJ1-5, with a tentative D call TRBD1 (5 bases). CDR1 and CDR2 from the germline V gene are SNHLY and FYNNEI. Trimming took 3 bases from V and 2 from J, leaving 8 bases between them. The CDR3 is 14 amino acids. The CDR3 DNA is TGTGCCAGCAGTGACGGGGGTGGCAATCAGCCCCAGCATTTT. Residues: CASSDGGGNQPQHF.

The chain carries TRBV6-5 and TRBJ2-5; 9 nucleotides agree with TRBD1. This CDR3 is built from 16 residues. The V gene end was trimmed by 4 bases and the J gene end by 5 bases; junction bases not matched to a gene: 11. Germline loops: CDR1 MNHEY, CDR2 SVGAGI. The CDR3: CASSSYRDRVWETQYF. The CDR3 DNA reads as TGTGCCAGCAGTTCCTACCGGGACAGGGTTTGGGAGACCCAGTACTTC.

The V call is TRBV2, the J call TRBJ2-2; D might be TRBD2 (6 bases). The CDR3 spans 13 residues. Looked up from germline, CDR1 is SNHLY and CDR2 is FYNNEI. V lost 5 bases, J lost 13 bases, and 17 bases lay in between. The CDR3 is CASSPGTHWGLFF. The CDR3 DNA reads as TGTGCCAGCAGTCCCGGGACTCACTGGGGGCTGTTTTTT.

The chain couples TRBV7-2 to TRBJ1-1; D remains ambiguous. Germline CDR1 SGHTA, CDR2 FQGNSA. V lost 5 bases to trimming and J lost 5 bases, with 18 bases between them. There are 15 residues in the CDR3. The CDR3 DNA follows: TGTGCCAGCAGCCCCACTAAGGTTGTCGGGACTGAAGCTTTCTTT. This translates into CASSPTKVVGTEAFF.

The CDR3 protein is CASSPLVIETQYF. CDR3 nucleotide sequence: TGTGCCAGCTCACCATTAGTTATTGAGACCCAGTACTTC. The genes are TRBV18 and TRBJ2-5; D call uncertain. V lost 2 bases and J 5 bases, leaving 9 bases between the germline ends. The CDR3 loop spans 13 amino acids. Looked up from germline, CDR1 is KGHSH and CDR2 is LQKENI.

This clone turned up a few times. V is TRBV4-1 and J is TRBJ1-1; D remains unclear. CDR1 is MGHRA, CDR2 YSYEKL, per germline. V was trimmed by 4 bases and J by 1 base, leaving 10 bases between them. The CDR3 sequence is 14 residues long. CDR3 bases: TGCGCCAGCAGCCGCCAGACCGAGAACACTGAAGCTTTCTTT. The encoded protein is CASSRQTENTEAFF.

The chain has TRBV6-1 and TRBJ1-1; possible D gene TRBD1, 6 bases. The germline CDR1 and CDR2 sequences are MNHNS and SASEGT. This CDR3 region has 16 residues. V was cut by 0 bases and J by 1 base, with 12 bases left in between. CDR3 residues: CASSEAGAWGNTEAFF. CDR3 sequence (DNA): TGTGCCAGCAGTGAAGCGGGGGCCTGGGGGAACACTGAAGCTTTCTTT.

The rearrangement links TRBV10-3 to TRBJ2-7, with 11 bases that match TRBD2. Germline CDR1 is ENHRY and CDR2 is SYGVKD. The CDR3 spans 14 residues. Trimming took 4 bases from V and 5 from J; bases not matched to a gene: 4. CDR3 in DNA: TGTGCCATCAGTGGGGGGGGACTAGCGGACGAGCAGTACTTC. Translated, it gives CAISGGGLADEQYF.

This chain links TRBV5-4 with TRBJ1-1; D is uncertain. Trimming shortened V by 4 bases and J by 1 base, and 14 bases separated the two germline ends. The CDR3 runs 15 residues. Germline lookup yields CDR1 SGHNT and CDR2 YYREEE (reference sequence). The CDR3, as DNA: TGTGCCAGCAGCCGCACCCTCGTCGAGAACACTGAAGCTTTCTTT. This codes for CASSRTLVENTEAFF. The full variable domain, completed using reference TRBV5-4 and TRBJ1-1, is ETGVTQSPTHLIKTRGQQVTLRCSSQSGHNTVSWYQQALGQGPQFIFQYYREEENGRGNFPPRFSGLQFPNYSSELNVNALELDDSALYLCASSRTLVENTEAFFGQGTRLTVV.

The rearrangement uses TRBV9 and TRBJ1-1; D is perhaps TRBD1 (6 bases). CDR3 length equals 15 residues. Trimming pared 0 bases from V and 1 base from J, leaving 10 bases between. Germline CDR1 and CDR2: SGDLS and YYNGEE. The chain's CDR3 is CASSVGRGTNTEAFF. The CDR3 DNA follows: TGTGCCAGCAGCGTAGGGAGGGGGACGAACACTGAAGCTTTCTTT.

The chain carries TRBV4-2 and TRBJ2-6; D call uncertain. The CDR3 sequence is 15 residues long. CDR1 is LGHNA, CDR2 YNFKEQ, per germline. V was pared by 4 bases and J by 1 base, with 8 bases between. This CDR3 reads CASSPRFSGANVLTF. The CDR3 DNA is TGTGCCAGCAGCCCCCGGTTTTCTGGGGCCAACGTCCTGACTTTC.

This chain joins TRBV6-1 and TRBJ1-1; unclear D gene. Per the germline V gene, CDR1 is MNHNS and CDR2 is SASEGT. V dropped 7 bases and J dropped 6 bases, with 9 bases sitting between them. This CDR3 is 11 amino acids long. The CDR3 nucleotides are TGTGCCAGCACCGAGGGTCCTGAAGCTTTCTTT. Translating it yields CASTEGPEAFF.

The rearrangement uses TRBV4-1 and TRBJ1-4; D perhaps matches TRBD1 (5 bases). The germline V gene encodes CDR1 MGHRA and CDR2 YSYEKL. The CDR3 is 18 residues long. Trimming left V 0 bases short and J 5 bases short, with 19 bases between. CDR3 residues: CASSQDLGREGLNEKLFF. DNA of the CDR3: TGCGCCAGCAGCCAAGATCTGGGGCGGGAGGGGCTAAATGAAAAACTGTTTTTT.

The J gene is TRBJ2-2, the V gene TRBV2; D ambiguous. The CDR3 totals 15 residues. Trimming took off 1 base at V and 3 bases at J, with 9 bases between the two ends. Germline V gene sequence: CDR1 SNHLY, CDR2 FYNNEI. CDR3 coding DNA: TGTGCCAGCAGTGAAGAGACCTCTTACACCGGGGAGCTGTTTTTT. Translated: CASSEETSYTGELFF.

This chain uses TRBV28 with TRBJ2-7; D is unresolved. The V end lost 4 bases, the J end lost 3 bases, and 10 bases lay between the germline ends. The CDR3 is 13 amino acids. Looked up from germline, CDR1 is MDHEN and CDR2 is SYDVKM. CDR3 sequence reads: CASSSRTVYEQYF. CDR3 DNA: TGTGCCAGCAGTTCCCGGACGGTCTACGAGCAGTACTTC.

The chain couples TRBV28 to TRBJ2-6, with D tentatively TRBD1 (5 bases). V lost 6 bases and J 0 bases, leaving 24 bases between the germline ends. Germline values: CDR1 MDHEN, CDR2 SYDVKM. This CDR3 is built from 20 residues. The DNA for the CDR3 is TGTGCCAGCAGCCCACGGGCAGGGCGCCCTTCTCTCTCTGGGGCCAACGTCCTGACTTTC. It specifies CASSPRAGRPSLSGANVLTF.

This chain links TRBV6-1 with TRBJ2-3, with D hard to call. Trimming cost V 2 bases and J 5 bases, with 11 bases left between them. In germline, CDR1 is MNHNS, CDR2 SASEGT. CDR3 length: 14 amino acids. The CDR3 sequence: CASSERQSLDTQYF. CDR3 sequence (DNA): TGTGCCAGCAGTGAAAGACAATCGTTAGATACGCAGTATTTT.

This clone has only one observation. The chain has TRBV6-5 and TRBJ1-2; D gene uncertain. V was pared by 6 bases and J by 8 bases, with 16 bases between. The germline V gene has CDR1 MNHEY and CDR2 SVGAGI. The CDR3 length is 13 residues. The CDR3 DNA reads as TGTGCCAGCAGCACCGACACCCTAGGAGGCTACACCTTC. Translating it yields CASSTDTLGGYTF.

The sample holds one count of this clone. CDR3 nucleotide sequence: TGTGCCAGCTCACTCGCCCGGGGGCGCGGCATGAACACTGAAGCTTTCTTT. Translating it yields CASSLARGRGMNTEAFF. The chain carries TRBV18 and TRBJ1-1; D possibly corresponds to TRBD1 (6 bases). This CDR3 has 17 residues. Trimming pared 4 bases from V and 0 bases from J, leaving 18 bases between. CDR1 and CDR2 from the germline V gene are KGHSH and LQKENI.

The chain links TRBV30 to TRBJ2-7, with 11 nucleotides matching TRBD2. Per germline, CDR1 GTSNPN and CDR2 SVGIG (reference sequence). V lost 3 bases to trimming and J lost 2 bases; unmatched junction nucleotides: 9. The CDR3 is made up of 16 amino acids. DNA for the CDR3: TGTGCCTGGAGAAGTACCGGGACTAGCGGTACCTACGAGCAGTACTTC. Its translation is CAWRSTGTSGTYEQYF.

V usage is TRBV7-9 and J usage is TRBJ2-7; TRBD2 aligns across 7 bases. Germline loops: CDR1 SEHNR, CDR2 FQNEAQ (reference sequence). The V gene end was trimmed by 2 bases and the J gene end by 1 base; junction bases not matched to a gene: 8. CDR3 length equals 16 residues. This chain's CDR3 is CASSLIGRERSYEQYF. In nucleotides, the CDR3 is TGTGCCAGCAGCTTAATCGGGCGGGAGCGGTCCTACGAGCAGTACTTC. Looking up the rest from reference TRBV7-9 and TRBJ2-7 gives the full variable domain: DTGVSQNPRHKITKRGQNVTFRCDPISEHNRLYWYRQTLGQGPEFLTYFQNEAQLEKSRLLSDRFSAERPKGSFSTLEIQRTEQGDSAMYLCASSLIGRERSYEQYFGPGTRLTVT.

This clone was counted once. The V gene is TRBV30, the J gene TRBJ2-3; D call uncertain. Trimming removed 5 bases from V and 0 bases from J, with 12 bases in between. Looked up from germline, CDR1 is GTSNPN and CDR2 is SVGIG (reference sequence). There are 14 residues in the CDR3. This CDR3 is CAWSERSSTDTQYF. The DNA for the CDR3 is TGTGCCTGGTCGGAGAGGAGTAGCACAGATACGCAGTATTTT.

J is TRBJ1-2 and V is TRBV19; the D gene is possibly TRBD1 (6 bases). This CDR3 has 16 amino acids. Per the germline V gene, CDR1 is LNHDA and CDR2 is SQIVND (reference sequence). Trimming shortened V by 4 bases and J by 4 bases, and 19 bases separated the two germline ends. The CDR3 DNA is TGTGCCAGTAGTAGCGACAGGTTCGAAGGGGGCTATGGCTACACCTTC. This sequence encodes CASSSDRFEGGYGYTF.

V usage is TRBV18 and J usage is TRBJ1-1, with TRBD1 identical over 7 bases. V shed 3 bases, J shed 6 bases, and the junction held 13 bases outside the gene matches. CDR1 and CDR2 from the germline V gene are KGHSH and LQKENI. This CDR3 spans 16 amino acids. CDR3 in DNA: TGTGCCAGCTCACCCGAACCGACAGGGAAAGTATCTGAAGCTTTCTTT. Amino acids: CASSPEPTGKVSEAFF.

The gene calls are TRBV5-1 and TRBJ2-5; 11 bases line up with TRBD2. Germline CDR1 is SGHRS and CDR2 is YFSETQ. Trimming took 4 bases from V and 5 from J; bases not matched to a gene: 4. The CDR3 consists of 14 residues. Written as DNA, the CDR3 is TGCGCCAGCAGCGCACTAGCGGGAGTTGAGACCCAGTACTTC. This codes for CASSALAGVETQYF. The full variable domain, rest sourced from reference TRBV5-1 and TRBJ2-5, is KAGVTQTPRYLIKTRGQQVTLSCSPISGHRSVSWYQQTPGQGLQFLFEYFSETQRNKGNFPGRFSGRQFSNSRSEMNVSTLELGDSALYLCASSALAGVETQYFGPGTRLLVL.

V usage is TRBV29-1 and J usage is TRBJ2-1; D call uncertain. The CDR3 extends over 14 amino acids. The ends were cut back, 0 bases at V and 3 bases at J, with 9 bases in the middle. In germline, CDR1 is SQVTM, CDR2 ANQGSEA. The CDR3 here is CSVEERINYNEQFF. CDR3 DNA sequence: TGCAGCGTTGAAGAGCGGATAAACTACAATGAGCAGTTCTTC.